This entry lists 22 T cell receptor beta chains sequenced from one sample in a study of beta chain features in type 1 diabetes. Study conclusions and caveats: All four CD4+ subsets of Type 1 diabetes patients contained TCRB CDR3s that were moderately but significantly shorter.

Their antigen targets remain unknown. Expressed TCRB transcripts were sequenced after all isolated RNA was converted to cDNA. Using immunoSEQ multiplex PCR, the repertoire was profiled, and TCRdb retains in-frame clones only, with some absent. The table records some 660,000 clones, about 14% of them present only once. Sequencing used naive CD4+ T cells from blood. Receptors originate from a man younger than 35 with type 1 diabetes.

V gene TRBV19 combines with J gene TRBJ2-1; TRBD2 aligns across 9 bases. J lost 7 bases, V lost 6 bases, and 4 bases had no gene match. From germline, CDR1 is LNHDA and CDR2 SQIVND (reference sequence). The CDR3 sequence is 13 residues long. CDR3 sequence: CASRWLAGNEQFF. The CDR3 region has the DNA TGTGCCAGTAGGTGGCTAGCGGGAAATGAGCAGTTCTTC.

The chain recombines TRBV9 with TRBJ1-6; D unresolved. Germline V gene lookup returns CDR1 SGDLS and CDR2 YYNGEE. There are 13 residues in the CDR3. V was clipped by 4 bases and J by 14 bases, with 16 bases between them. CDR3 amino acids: CASSSGHASALHF. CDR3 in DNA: TGTGCCAGCAGCTCAGGCCACGCGTCGGCCCTCCACTTT.

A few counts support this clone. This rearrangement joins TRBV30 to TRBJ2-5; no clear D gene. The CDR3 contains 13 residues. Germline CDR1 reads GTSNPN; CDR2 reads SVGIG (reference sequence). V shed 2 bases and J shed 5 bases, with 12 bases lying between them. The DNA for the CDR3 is TGTGCCTGGAGTTCTGGGGTCCGGGAGACCCAGTACTTC. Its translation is CAWSSGVRETQYF.

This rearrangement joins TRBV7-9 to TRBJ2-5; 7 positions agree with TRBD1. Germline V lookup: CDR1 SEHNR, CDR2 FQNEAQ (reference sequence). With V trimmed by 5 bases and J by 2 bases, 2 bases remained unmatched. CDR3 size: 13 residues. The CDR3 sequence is CASSAQGQETQYF. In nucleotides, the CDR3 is TGTGCCAGCAGCGCACAGGGGCAAGAGACCCAGTACTTC.

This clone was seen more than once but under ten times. The CDR3 sequence is CASSLGSDRGAYGYTF. CDR3 bases: TGTGCCAGCAGTTTGGGGTCCGACAGGGGTGCTTATGGCTACACCTTC. J is TRBJ1-2 and V is TRBV28; 8 nucleotides line up with TRBD1. Losses at the gene ends were 3 bases for V and 5 bases for J; bases not matched to a gene: 11. Looked up from germline, CDR1 is MDHEN and CDR2 is SYDVKM. The CDR3 contains 16 residues.

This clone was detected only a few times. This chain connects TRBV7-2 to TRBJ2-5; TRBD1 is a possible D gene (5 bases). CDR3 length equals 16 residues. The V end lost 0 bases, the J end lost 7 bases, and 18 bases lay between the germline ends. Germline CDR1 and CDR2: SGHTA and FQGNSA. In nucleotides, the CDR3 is TGTGCCAGCAGCTTAGCGATACAGGACCCAAGAGGGACCCAGTACTTC. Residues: CASSLAIQDPRGTQYF.

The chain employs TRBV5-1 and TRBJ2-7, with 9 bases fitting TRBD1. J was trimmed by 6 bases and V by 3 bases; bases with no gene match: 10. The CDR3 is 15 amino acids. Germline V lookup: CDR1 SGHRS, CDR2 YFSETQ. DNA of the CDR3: TGCGCCAGCAGCTCACGGACAGGGGATCTAGGCGAGCAGTACTTC. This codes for CASSSRTGDLGEQYF.

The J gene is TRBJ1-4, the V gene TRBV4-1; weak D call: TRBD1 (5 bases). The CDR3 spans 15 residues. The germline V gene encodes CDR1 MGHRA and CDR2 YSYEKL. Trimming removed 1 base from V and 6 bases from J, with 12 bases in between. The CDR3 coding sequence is TGCGCCAGCAGCCAAGGGGGCGCGCCAGATGAAAAACTGTTTTTT. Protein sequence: CASSQGGAPDEKLFF.

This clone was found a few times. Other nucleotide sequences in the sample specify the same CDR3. The CDR3 nucleotides are TGCGCCAGCAGCTTGGTAAGGGCCCAAGAGACCCAGTACTTC. It yields the protein CASSLVRAQETQYF. The chain carries TRBV5-1 and TRBJ2-5; D call uncertain. Per germline, CDR1 SGHRS and CDR2 YFSETQ. Trimming shortened V by 0 bases and J by 1 base, and 7 bases separated the two germline ends. CDR3 length: 14 residues.

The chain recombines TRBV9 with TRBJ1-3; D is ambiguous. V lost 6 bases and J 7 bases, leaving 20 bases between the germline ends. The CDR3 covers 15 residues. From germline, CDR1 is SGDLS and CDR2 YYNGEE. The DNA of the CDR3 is TGTGCCAGCAACCTTGACCCTCAGGATGGGAACACCATATATTTT. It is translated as CASNLDPQDGNTIYF. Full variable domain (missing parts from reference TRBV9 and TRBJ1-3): DSGVTQTPKHLITATGQRVTLRCSPRSGDLSVYWYQQSLDQGLQFLIQYYNGEERAKGNILERFSAQQFPDLHSELNLSSLELGDSALYFCASNLDPQDGNTIYFGEGSWLTVV.

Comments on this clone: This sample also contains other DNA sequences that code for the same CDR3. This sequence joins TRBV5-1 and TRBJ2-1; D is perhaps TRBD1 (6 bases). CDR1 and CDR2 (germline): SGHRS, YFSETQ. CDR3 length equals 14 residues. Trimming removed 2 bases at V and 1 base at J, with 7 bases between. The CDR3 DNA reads TGCGCCAGCAGCTTAGGACAGTCCTACAATGAGCAGTTCTTC. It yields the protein CASSLGQSYNEQFF.

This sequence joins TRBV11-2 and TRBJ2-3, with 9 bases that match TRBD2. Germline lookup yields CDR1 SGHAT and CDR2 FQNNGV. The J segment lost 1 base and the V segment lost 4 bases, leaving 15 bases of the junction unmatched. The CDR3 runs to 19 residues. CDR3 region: CASSSPAGAGGVGTDTQYF. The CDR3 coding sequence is TGTGCCAGCAGCTCCCCGGCCGGAGCGGGAGGAGTTGGCACAGATACGCAGTATTTT.

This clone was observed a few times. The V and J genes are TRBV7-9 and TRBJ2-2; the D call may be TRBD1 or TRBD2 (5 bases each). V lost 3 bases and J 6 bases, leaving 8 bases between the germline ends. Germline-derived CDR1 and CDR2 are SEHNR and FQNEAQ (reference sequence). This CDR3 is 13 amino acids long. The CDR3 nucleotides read TGTGCCAGCAGCTTGGGGGAATCCGGGGAGCTGTTTTTT. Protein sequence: CASSLGESGELFF.

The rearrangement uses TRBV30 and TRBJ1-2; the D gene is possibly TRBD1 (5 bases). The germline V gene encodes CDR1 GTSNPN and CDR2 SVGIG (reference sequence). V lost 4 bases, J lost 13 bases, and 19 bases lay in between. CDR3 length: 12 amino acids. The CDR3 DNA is TGTGCCTGGAAGCAGAGGGCTCGTCAGGGCACCTTC. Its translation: CAWKQRARQGTF. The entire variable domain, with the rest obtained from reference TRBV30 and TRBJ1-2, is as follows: SQTIHQWPATLVQPVGSPLSLECTVEGTSNPNLYWYRQAAGRGLQLLFYSVGIGQISSEVPQNLSASRPQDRQFILSSKKLLLSDSGFYLCAWKQRARQGTFGSGTRLTVV.

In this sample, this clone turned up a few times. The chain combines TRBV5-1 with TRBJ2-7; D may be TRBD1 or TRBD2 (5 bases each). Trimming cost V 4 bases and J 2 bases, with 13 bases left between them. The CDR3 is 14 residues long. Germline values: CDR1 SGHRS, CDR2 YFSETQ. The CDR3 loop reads CASSTRDGTYEQYF. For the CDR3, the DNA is TGCGCCAGCAGCACCCGGGACGGTACCTACGAGCAGTACTTC.

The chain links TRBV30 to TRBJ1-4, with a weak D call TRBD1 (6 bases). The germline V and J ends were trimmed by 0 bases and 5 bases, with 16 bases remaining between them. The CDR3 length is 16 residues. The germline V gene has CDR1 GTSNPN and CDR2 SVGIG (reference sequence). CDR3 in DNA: TGTGCCTGGAGTGTTGGGACAAGCCTAGGGAATGAAAAACTGTTTTTT. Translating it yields CAWSVGTSLGNEKLFF.

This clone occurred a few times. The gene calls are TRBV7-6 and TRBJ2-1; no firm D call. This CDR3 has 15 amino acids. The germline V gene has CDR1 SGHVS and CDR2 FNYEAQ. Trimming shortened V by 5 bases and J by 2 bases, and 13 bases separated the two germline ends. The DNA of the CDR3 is TGTGCCAGCAGCCATCAACAAATTACCTACAATGAGCAGTTCTTC. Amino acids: CASSHQQITYNEQFF.

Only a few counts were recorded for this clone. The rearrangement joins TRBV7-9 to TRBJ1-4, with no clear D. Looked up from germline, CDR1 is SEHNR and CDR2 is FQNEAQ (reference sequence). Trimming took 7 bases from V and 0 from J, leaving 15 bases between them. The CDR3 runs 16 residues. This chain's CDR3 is CASTAFPGATNEKLFF. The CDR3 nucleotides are TGTGCCAGCACCGCCTTCCCCGGCGCAACTAATGAAAAACTGTTTTTT.

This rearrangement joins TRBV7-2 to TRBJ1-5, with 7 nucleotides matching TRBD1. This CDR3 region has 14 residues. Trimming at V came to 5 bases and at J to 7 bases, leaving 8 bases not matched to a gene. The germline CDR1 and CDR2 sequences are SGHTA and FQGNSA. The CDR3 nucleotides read TGTGCCAGCAGCCCCCGGGACAGTGGACAGCCCCAGCATTTT. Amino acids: CASSPRDSGQPQHF.

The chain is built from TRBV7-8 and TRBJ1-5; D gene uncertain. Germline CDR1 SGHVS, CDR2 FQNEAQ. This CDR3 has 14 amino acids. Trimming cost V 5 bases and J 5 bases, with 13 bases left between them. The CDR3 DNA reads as TGTGCCAGCAGCCTCCGGTGGGTGCATCAGCCCCAGCATTTT. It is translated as CASSLRWVHQPQHF.

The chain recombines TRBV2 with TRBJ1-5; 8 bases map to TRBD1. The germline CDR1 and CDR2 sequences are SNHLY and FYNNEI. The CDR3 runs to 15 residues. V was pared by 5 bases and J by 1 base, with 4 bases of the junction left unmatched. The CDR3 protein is CASSPRTGSNQPQHF. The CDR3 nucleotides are TGTGCCAGCAGTCCAAGGACAGGGAGCAATCAGCCCCAGCATTTT.

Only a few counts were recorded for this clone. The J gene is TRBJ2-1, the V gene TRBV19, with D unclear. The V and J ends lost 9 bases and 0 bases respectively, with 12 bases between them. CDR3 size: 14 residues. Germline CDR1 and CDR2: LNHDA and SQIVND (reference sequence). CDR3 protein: CASSGWSSYNEQFF. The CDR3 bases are TGTGCCAGCTCCGGGTGGAGCTCCTACAATGAGCAGTTCTTC.